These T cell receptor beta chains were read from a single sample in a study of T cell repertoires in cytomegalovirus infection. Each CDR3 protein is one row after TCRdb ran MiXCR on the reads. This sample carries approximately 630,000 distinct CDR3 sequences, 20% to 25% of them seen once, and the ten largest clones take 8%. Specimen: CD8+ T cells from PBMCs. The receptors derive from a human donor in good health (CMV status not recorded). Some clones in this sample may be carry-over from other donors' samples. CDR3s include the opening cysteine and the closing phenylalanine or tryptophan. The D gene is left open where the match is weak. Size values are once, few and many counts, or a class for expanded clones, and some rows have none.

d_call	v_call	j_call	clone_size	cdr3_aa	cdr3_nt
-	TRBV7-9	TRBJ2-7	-	CASSPSRQSYEQYF	TGTGCCAGCAGCCCTTCACGACAGAGCTACGAGCAGTACTTC
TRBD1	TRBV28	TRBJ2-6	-	CASSDRETGANVLTF	TGTGCCAGCAGTGACAGGGAGACTGGGGCCAACGTCCTGACTTTC
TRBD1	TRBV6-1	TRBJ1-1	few	CASSGVQGILNTEAFF	TGTGCCAGCAGTGGAGTACAGGGGATTCTAAACACTGAAGCTTTCTTT
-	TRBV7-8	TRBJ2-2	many	CASSLGALGLGTGELFF	TGTGCCAGCAGCTTAGGTGCCCTCGGGCTAGGGACCGGGGAGCTGTTTTTT
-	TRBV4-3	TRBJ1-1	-	CASSKAIVNTEAFF	TGCGCCAGCAGCAAAGCCATAGTGAACACTGAAGCTTTCTTT
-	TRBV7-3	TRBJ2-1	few	CASSIQGIAFF	TGTGCCAGCAGCATCCAGGGGATTGCTTTCTTC
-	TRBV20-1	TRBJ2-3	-	CSARGGLTTDTQYF	TGCAGTGCTAGGGGGGGGCTAACCACAGATACGCAGTATTTT
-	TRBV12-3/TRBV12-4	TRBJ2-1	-	CASSFQASHNEQFF	TGTGCCAGCAGTTTCCAGGCCTCCCACAATGAGCAGTTCTTC
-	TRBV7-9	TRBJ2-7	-	CASSPSGGYHYEQYF	TGTGCCAGCAGCCCCTCGGGGGGCTACCACTACGAGCAGTACTTC
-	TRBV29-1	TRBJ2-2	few	CSAGPTPGTNTGELFF	TGCAGCGCCGGACCTACCCCCGGGACAAACACCGGGGAGCTGTTTTTT
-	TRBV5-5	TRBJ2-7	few	CASSIGQYEQYF	TGTGCCAGCAGCATCGGACAGTACGAGCAGTACTTC
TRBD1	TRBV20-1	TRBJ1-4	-	CSAREPGQGLKEKLFF	TGCAGTGCTAGAGAGCCGGGACAGGGTTTGAAAGAAAAACTGTTTTTT
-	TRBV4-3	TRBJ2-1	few	CASSQDRAGRGNEQFF	TGCGCCAGCAGCCAAGATAGGGCAGGCCGAGGGAATGAGCAGTTCTTC
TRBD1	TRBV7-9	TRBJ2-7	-	CASSLNRGLNEQYF	TGTGCCAGCAGCTTAAACAGGGGGCTTAACGAGCAGTACTTC
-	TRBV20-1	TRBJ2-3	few	CSARGGQGADTQYF	TGCAGTGCTCGGGGGGGGCAGGGGGCTGATACGCAGTATTTT
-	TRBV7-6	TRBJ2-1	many	CASSHKLGPNMFF	TGTGCCAGCAGCCACAAGCTCGGGCCCAACATGTTCTTC
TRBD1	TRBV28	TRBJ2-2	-	CASSSGDRHTGELFF	TGTGCCAGCAGTTCCGGGGACAGGCACACCGGGGAGCTGTTTTTT
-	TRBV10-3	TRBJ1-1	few	CAISESGYRVKTEAFF	TGTGCCATCAGTGAGTCGGGATACAGGGTCAAAACTGAAGCTTTCTTT
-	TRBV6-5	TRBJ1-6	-	CVSSYSGARSYNSPLHF	TGTGTCAGCAGTTACTCGGGGGCGCGATCCTATAATTCACCCCTCCACTTT
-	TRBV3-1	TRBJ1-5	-	CASSQDRRSGQPQHF	TGTGCCAGCAGCCAAGATCGGAGGTCTGGTCAGCCCCAGCATTTT
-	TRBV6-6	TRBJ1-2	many	CATQAAYGYTF	TGTGCCACCCAGGCGGCCTATGGCTACACCTTC
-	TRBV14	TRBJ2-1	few	CASSQSPASEQFF	TGTGCCAGCAGCCAAAGTCCAGCAAGCGAGCAGTTCTTC